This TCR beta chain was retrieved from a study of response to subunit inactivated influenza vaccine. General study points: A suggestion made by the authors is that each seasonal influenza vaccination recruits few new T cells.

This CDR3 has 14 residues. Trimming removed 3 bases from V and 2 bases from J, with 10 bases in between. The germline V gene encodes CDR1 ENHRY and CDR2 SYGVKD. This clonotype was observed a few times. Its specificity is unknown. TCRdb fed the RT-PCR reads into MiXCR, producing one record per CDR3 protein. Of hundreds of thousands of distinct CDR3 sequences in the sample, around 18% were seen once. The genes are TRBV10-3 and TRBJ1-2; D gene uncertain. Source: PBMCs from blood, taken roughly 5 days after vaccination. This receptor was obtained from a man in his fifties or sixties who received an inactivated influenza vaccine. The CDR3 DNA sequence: TGTGCCATCAGTGACGGCCGATTGAACTATGGCTACACCTTC. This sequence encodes CAISDGRLNYGYTF.